These 12 T cell receptor beta chains were all obtained from the same sample, sequenced in a study of CD8+ T cells in alopecia areata. RNA was extracted and reverse transcribed into cDNA as the sequencing template. The repertoire was sequenced with immunoSEQ multiplex PCR; TCRdb's copy has only in-frame clones and lacks some. Of some 150,000 clones detected, roughly 60% appear once; the ten largest clones hold about a sixth. Treatment specified: oral pan-JAK inhibitor, 5-10 mg twice daily. The sequences come from CD4+ T cells sorted from blood, collected between weeks 55 and 70, from a patient treated with tofacitinib. The receptors were gathered from a human donor with alopecia areata.

This chain connects TRBV10-3 to TRBJ2-2; 10 bases align to TRBD1. The V gene end was trimmed by 6 bases and the J gene end by 4 bases; junction bases not matched to a gene: 8. CDR1 ENHRY and CDR2 SYGVKD come from the germline V gene. The CDR3 length is 16 residues. This chain's CDR3 is CAISDDRGLGTGELFF. CDR3 sequence (DNA): TGTGCCATCAGCGACGACAGGGGGCTGGGCACCGGGGAGCTGTTTTTT.

The chain recombines TRBV23-1 with TRBJ1-2; TRBD1 might be the D (5 bases). TRBV23-1 is identified as an open reading frame with a role that is uncertain. With 2 bases removed from V and 6 bases from J, the gap between germline ends came to 13 bases. This CDR3 region has 14 residues. The CDR3 region is CASSQAGTEDGYTF. CDR3 bases: TGCGCCAGCAGTCAAGCCGGGACCGAGGATGGCTACACCTTC.

This clone occurred a few times. This rearrangement joins TRBV10-3 to TRBJ1-2; 11 bases line up with TRBD1. Germline CDR1 and CDR2: ENHRY and SYGVKD. The V gene end was trimmed by 10 bases and the J gene end by 3 bases; junction bases not matched to a gene: 4. The CDR3 extends over 13 amino acids. The chain's CDR3 is CATRTGGDYGYTF. In DNA form, the CDR3 reads TGTGCCACCAGGACAGGGGGCGACTATGGCTACACCTTC.

This rearrangement joins TRBV2 to TRBJ1-2; TRBD1 aligns across 7 bases. The CDR3 runs to 12 residues. Looked up from germline, CDR1 is SNHLY and CDR2 is FYNNEI. The J segment lost 4 bases and the V segment lost 7 bases, leaving 3 bases of the junction unmatched. The DNA of the CDR3 is TGTGCCAGCACACGGGACAGCTATGGCTACACCTTC. Translating gives CASTRDSYGYTF.

The chain employs TRBV2 and TRBJ1-5; weak D call: TRBD1 (5 bases). The CDR3 is 13 amino acids. From germline, CDR1 is SNHLY and CDR2 FYNNEI. V dropped 5 bases and J dropped 7 bases, with 12 bases sitting between them. Written as DNA, the CDR3 is TGTGCCAGCAGTCCTCTCCAGGGCCAGCCCCAGCATTTT. Translation: CASSPLQGQPQHF.

The genes are TRBV4-1 and TRBJ2-2; no definite D call. The germline V and J ends were trimmed by 3 bases and 6 bases, with 17 bases remaining between them. The CDR3 is made up of 16 amino acids. Germline V gene sequence: CDR1 MGHRA, CDR2 YSYEKL. CDR3 in amino acids: CASSHSFSVDAGELFF. The CDR3 coding sequence is TGCGCCAGCAGCCATTCTTTCTCGGTAGACGCCGGGGAGCTGTTTTTT.

V gene TRBV27 combines with J gene TRBJ1-1, with D uncertain. CDR1 and CDR2 from the germline V gene are MNHEY and SMNVEV (reference sequence). V lost 4 bases to trimming and J lost 0 bases, with 9 bases between them. CDR3 length: 14 amino acids. CDR3 sequence (DNA): TGTGCCAGCAGTTCCCTATCAGTGAACACTGAAGCTTTCTTT. It codes for CASSSLSVNTEAFF.

In the case of this clone: A read error may produce the germline difference seen at one junction end. The chain couples TRBV29-1 to TRBJ2-7, with a possible D match to TRBD1 (6 bases). The CDR3 is 12 amino acids. CDR1 and CDR2 (germline): SQVTM, ANQGSEA. The CDR3 loop reads CSAARGSSEQYF. The CDR3 DNA reads as TGCAGCGCTGCCAGGGGTTCCTCCGAGCAGTACTTC.

J is TRBJ2-7 and V is TRBV2; TRBD1 matches at 9 bases. Germline loops: CDR1 SNHLY, CDR2 FYNNEI. After removal of 8 bases from V and 3 bases from J, the junction contained 8 bases not matched to a gene. The CDR3 covers 14 residues. CDR3 sequence reads: CASQSGTGNYEQYF. CDR3 DNA sequence: TGTGCCAGCCAGTCCGGGACAGGGAACTACGAGCAGTACTTC.

With regard to this clone: Within the sample, other DNA sequences also encode this same CDR3. This sequence joins TRBV29-1 and TRBJ2-1; 10 nucleotides match TRBD1. The length of the CDR3 is 12 residues. After removal of 7 bases from V and 6 bases from J, the junction contained 3 bases not matched to a gene. Germline V gives CDR1 SQVTM, CDR2 ANQGSEA. CDR3 nucleotide sequence: TGCAGCGCAAGGACAGGGGGCAATGAGCAGTTCTTC. Amino acids: CSARTGGNEQFF.

This CDR3 is CASSPTGSGANVLTF. DNA of the CDR3: TGTGCCAGCAGCCCTACAGGGTCCGGGGCCAACGTCCTGACTTTC. V gene TRBV7-3 combines with J gene TRBJ2-6, with a possible D match to TRBD1 (6 bases). V shed 5 bases and J shed 4 bases, with 12 bases lying between them. Germline CDR1 SGHTA, CDR2 FQGTGA. CDR3 length: 15 amino acids.

Within the sample, this clone is medium-sized. J is TRBJ1-2 and V is TRBV19; possible D gene TRBD1, 5 bases. Looked up from germline, CDR1 is LNHDA and CDR2 is SQIVND (reference sequence). The CDR3 has 14 residues. Trimming pared 6 bases from V and 4 bases from J, leaving 15 bases between. The CDR3 DNA follows: TGTGCCAGTAGGCGCCCGAGACAGACCTATGGCTACACCTTC. Translated, it gives CASRRPRQTYGYTF.